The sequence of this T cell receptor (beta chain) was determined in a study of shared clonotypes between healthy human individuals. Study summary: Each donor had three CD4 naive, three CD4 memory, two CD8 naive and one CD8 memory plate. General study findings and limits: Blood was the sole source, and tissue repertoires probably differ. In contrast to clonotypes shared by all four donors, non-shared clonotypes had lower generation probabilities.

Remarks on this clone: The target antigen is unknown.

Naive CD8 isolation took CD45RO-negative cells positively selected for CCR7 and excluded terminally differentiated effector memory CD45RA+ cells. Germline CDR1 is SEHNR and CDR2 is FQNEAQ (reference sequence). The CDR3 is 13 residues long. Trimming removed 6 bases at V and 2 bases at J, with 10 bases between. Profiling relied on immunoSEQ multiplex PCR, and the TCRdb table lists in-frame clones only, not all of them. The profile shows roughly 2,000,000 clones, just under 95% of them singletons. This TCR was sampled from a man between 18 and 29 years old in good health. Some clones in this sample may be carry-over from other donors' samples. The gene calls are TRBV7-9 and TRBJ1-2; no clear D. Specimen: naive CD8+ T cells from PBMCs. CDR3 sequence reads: CASRPGGNYGYTF. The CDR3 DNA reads TGTGCCAGCAGGCCCGGAGGAAACTATGGCTACACCTTC.